Each of the 10 T cell receptor beta chains below was sequenced from the same sample in a study of cytomegalovirus exposure and HLA in healthy donors (dated by TCRdb to about 2017). Library generation was performed with the immunoSEQ multiplex PCR assay. Here the immuneACCESS table is served through TCRdb, limited to in-frame sequences with V and J called. Missing clones are a known gap in these copies; in checked studies unresolved V genes cover under half, and the rest lacks a known reason. The sample records some 79,000 clones, around 94% of which are singletons. The ten largest clones represent under 4% of the sample. Sequencing input: PBMCs. The source is a woman in her late teens or twenties in good health and CMV-seropositive.

The chain combines TRBV6-5 with TRBJ1-1; D is undetermined. With 0 bases removed from V and 0 bases from J, the gap between germline ends came to 8 bases. Germline V lookup: CDR1 MNHEY, CDR2 SVGAGI. The CDR3 is made up of 15 amino acids. The CDR3 coding sequence is TGTGCCAGCAGTTACTCTATTTATTTGAACACTGAAGCTTTCTTT. Amino acid sequence: CASSYSIYLNTEAFF.

This sequence joins TRBV7-2 and TRBJ1-5; weak D call: TRBD1 (6 bases). The germline gives CDR1 SGHTA, CDR2 FQGNSA. V was pared by 2 bases and J by 6 bases, with 11 bases between. The CDR3 length is 14 residues. In DNA form, the CDR3 reads TGTGCCAGCAGCTTAATGGGGGGGGCTCAGCCCCAGCATTTT. Translating gives CASSLMGGAQPQHF.

Regarding this clone: This same CDR3 is encoded by further DNA sequences in the sample. The chain has TRBV28 and TRBJ1-2; unclear D gene. Trimming took 3 bases from V and 2 from J, leaving 7 bases between them. The germline CDR1 and CDR2 sequences are MDHEN and SYDVKM. The CDR3 loop spans 13 amino acids. CDR3 amino acids: CASSFSRNYGYTF. The CDR3 region has the DNA TGTGCCAGCAGTTTCAGCAGGAACTATGGCTACACCTTC.

V is TRBV5-6 and J is TRBJ2-3, with 10 bases identical to TRBD1. CDR1 and CDR2 from the germline V gene are SGHDT and YYEEEE. The CDR3 has 16 amino acids. V was pared by 4 bases and J by 5 bases, with 10 bases of the junction left unmatched. In nucleotides, the CDR3 is TGTGCCAGCAGCGAATCGGGACAGGGGTTTCGAGATACGCAGTATTTT. Its protein is CASSESGQGFRDTQYF.

The J gene is TRBJ2-5, the V gene TRBV14; no definite D call. The germline gives CDR1 SGHDN, CDR2 FVKESK. V lost 0 bases, J lost 0 bases, and 11 bases lay in between. The CDR3 contains 16 residues. The CDR3 DNA reads as TGTGCCAGCAGCCAAGAAGCGTCGAGGTACCAAGAGACCCAGTACTTC. This translates into CASSQEASRYQETQYF. Filled out from reference TRBV14 and TRBJ2-5, the complete variable domain reads EAGVTQFPSHSVIEKGQTVTLRCDPISGHDNLYWYRRVMGKEIKFLLHFVKESKQDESGMPNNRFLAERTGGTYSTLKVQPAELEDSGVYFCASSQEASRYQETQYFGPGTRLLVL.

The V and J genes are TRBV28 and TRBJ1-2, with a tentative D call TRBD1 (5 bases). CDR3 length: 15 residues. The V end lost 5 bases, the J end lost 4 bases, and 17 bases lay between the germline ends. The germline V gene has CDR1 MDHEN and CDR2 SYDVKM. The CDR3 nucleotides are TGTGCCAGCAGTGCTATCGGGGGAGGGAGCTATGGCTACACCTTC. It codes for CASSAIGGGSYGYTF.

This rearrangement joins TRBV4-1 to TRBJ2-1; 11 bases fit TRBD2. J gave up 5 bases and V 4 bases, and 4 bases lay outside the gene matches. The CDR3 contains 15 residues. CDR1 is MGHRA and CDR2 is YSYEKL in the germline V gene. CDR3 DNA: TGCGCCAGCAGCCCCGGGACTAGCGGCGACAATGAGCAGTTCTTC. Its translation: CASSPGTSGDNEQFF.

CDR3 in DNA: TGTGCCAGCAGCTCTGAGGGACTAGCGGGGGCGGATACGCAGTATTTT. Amino acid sequence: CASSSEGLAGADTQYF. This chain uses TRBV5-6 with TRBJ2-3; 14 bases match TRBD2. The V gene's germline CDR1 is SGHDT and CDR2 YYEEEE. This CDR3 contains 16 residues. V lost 3 bases and J lost 6; bases outside the gene matches: 6.

The rearrangement joins TRBV6-5 to TRBJ1-2, with 8 bases fitting TRBD1. The CDR3 has 14 residues. Germline CDR1 and CDR2: MNHEY and SVGAGI. The V and J ends lost 7 bases and 11 bases, in that order; junction bases with no gene match: 15. The CDR3 is CASTGGLITMGYTF. CDR3 in DNA: TGTGCCAGCACAGGGGGCTTGATAACTATGGGGTACACCTTC.

The V call is TRBV6-1, the J call TRBJ2-1; TRBD1 matches 11 bases. Germline V lookup: CDR1 MNHNS, CDR2 SASEGT. The CDR3 length is 14 residues. V lost 1 base to trimming and J lost 9 bases; unmatched junction nucleotides: 2. As DNA, the CDR3 is TGTGCCAGCAGTGAAGGGACAGGGGGCCTTGAGCAGTTCTTC. Residues: CASSEGTGGLEQFF.